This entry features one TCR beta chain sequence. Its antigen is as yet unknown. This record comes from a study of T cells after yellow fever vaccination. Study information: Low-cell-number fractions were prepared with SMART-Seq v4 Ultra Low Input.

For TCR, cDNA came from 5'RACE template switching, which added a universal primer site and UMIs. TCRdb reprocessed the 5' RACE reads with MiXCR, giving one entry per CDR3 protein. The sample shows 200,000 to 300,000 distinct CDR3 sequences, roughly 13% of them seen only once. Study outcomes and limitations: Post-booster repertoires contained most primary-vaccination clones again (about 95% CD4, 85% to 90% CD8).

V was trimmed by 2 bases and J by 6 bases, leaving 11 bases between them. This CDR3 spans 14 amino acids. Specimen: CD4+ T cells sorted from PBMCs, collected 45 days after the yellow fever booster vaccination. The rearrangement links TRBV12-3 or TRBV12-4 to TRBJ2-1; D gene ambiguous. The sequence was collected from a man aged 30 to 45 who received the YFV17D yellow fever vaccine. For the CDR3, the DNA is TGTGCCAGCAGTTTATGGGGTGAACGCAATGAGCAGTTCTTC. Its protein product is CASSLWGERNEQFF.